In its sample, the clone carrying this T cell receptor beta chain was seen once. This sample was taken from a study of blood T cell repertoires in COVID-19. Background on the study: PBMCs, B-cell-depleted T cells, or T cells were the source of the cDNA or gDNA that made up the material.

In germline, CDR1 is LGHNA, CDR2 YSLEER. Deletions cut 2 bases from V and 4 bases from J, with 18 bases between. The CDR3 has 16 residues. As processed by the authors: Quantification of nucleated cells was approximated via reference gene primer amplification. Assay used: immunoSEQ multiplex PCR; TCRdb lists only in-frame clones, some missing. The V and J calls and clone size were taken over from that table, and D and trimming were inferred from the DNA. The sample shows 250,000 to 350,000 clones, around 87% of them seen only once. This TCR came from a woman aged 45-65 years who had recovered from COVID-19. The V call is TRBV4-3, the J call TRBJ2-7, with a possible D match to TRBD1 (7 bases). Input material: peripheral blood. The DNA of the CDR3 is TGCGCCAGCAGCCAATTCAGGGGGGCTCTTGGTTACGAGCAGTACTTC. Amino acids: CASSQFRGALGYEQYF.